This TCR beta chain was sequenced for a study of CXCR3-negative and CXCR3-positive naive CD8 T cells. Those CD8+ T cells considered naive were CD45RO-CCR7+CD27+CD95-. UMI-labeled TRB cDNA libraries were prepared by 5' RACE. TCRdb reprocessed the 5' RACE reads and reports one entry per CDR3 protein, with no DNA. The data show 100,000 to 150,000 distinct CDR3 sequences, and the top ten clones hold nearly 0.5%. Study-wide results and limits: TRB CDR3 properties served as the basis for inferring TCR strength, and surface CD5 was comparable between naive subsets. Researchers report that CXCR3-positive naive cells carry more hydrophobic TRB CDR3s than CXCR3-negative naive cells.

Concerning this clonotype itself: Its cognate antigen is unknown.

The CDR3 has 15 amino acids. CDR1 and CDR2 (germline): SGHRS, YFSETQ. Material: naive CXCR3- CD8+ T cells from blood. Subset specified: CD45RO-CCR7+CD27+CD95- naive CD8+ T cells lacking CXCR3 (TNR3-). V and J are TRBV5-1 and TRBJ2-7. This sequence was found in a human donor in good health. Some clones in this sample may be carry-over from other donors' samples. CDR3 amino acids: CASSLIGQGPHEQYF.